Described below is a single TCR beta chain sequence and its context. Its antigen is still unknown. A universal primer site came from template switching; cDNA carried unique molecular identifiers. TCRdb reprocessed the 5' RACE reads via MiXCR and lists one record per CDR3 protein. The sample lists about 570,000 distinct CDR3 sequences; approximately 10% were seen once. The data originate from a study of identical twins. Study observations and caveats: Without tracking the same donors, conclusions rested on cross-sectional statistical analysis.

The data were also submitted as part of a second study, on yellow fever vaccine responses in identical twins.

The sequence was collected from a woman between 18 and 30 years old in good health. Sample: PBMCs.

Here the CDR3 reads CASSDPPGGRRGQTQYF. CDR3 sequence (DNA): TGTGCCAGCAGTGACCCCCCCGGCGGTCGGCGGGGACAGACCCAGTACTTC. V and J are TRBV2 and TRBJ2-5; TRBD2 might be the D (6 bases). CDR3 length: 17 amino acids. Between the trimmed V and J ends, which lost 3 bases and 6 bases, there was a span of 23 bases. The germline CDR1 and CDR2 sequences are SNHLY and FYNNEI.